A selection of T cell receptor beta chains follows, all from one sample in a study of memory CD8 T cells in hepatitis C reinfection. The table came from immunoSEQ multiplex PCR; TCRdb's copy has only in-frame clones and leaves some out. The sample holds around 6,000 clones, roughly nine tenths seen once. The sequenced sample consisted of naive CD8+ T cells sorted from blood. The receptor source for this set is a man aged 50 or older with hepatitis C virus infection. CDR3s include the opening cysteine and the closing phenylalanine or tryptophan. Fields, in order: D gene, V gene, clone size, J gene, CDR3 DNA, CDR3 protein. The D gene is left open where the match is weak. A clone size is listed for some rows: how often the clone was seen (once, few, many), or a class if it is expanded.

D gene: TRBD1; V gene: TRBV6-6; clone size: few; J gene: TRBJ2-7; CDR3 DNA: TGTGCCAGCAGTTCCTTCGGGACAGGGTTTGGCGAGCAGTACTTC; CDR3 protein: CASSSFGTGFGEQYF
D gene: NA; V gene: TRBV5-1; clone size: NA; J gene: TRBJ2-7; CDR3 DNA: TGCGCCAGCAGCTTCTTTGGACTGACGTACGAGCAGTACTTC; CDR3 protein: CASSFFGLTYEQYF
D gene: TRBD2; V gene: TRBV4-2; clone size: NA; J gene: TRBJ2-1; CDR3 DNA: TGTGCCAGCAGCCAAGCTTCACGGGAGGACTCCTACAATGAGCAGTTCTTC; CDR3 protein: CASSQASREDSYNEQFF
D gene: NA; V gene: TRBV19; clone size: NA; J gene: TRBJ1-1; CDR3 DNA: TGTGCCAGTAGTATGGAGGGTGGAGAAGCTTTCTTT; CDR3 protein: CASSMEGGEAFF
D gene: NA; V gene: TRBV9; clone size: NA; J gene: TRBJ2-1; CDR3 DNA: TGTGCCAGCAGCGTTCAGGTGGGGGCCCTTAGCTACAATGAGCAGTTCTTC; CDR3 protein: CASSVQVGALSYNEQFF
D gene: NA; V gene: TRBV29-1; clone size: NA; J gene: TRBJ2-7; CDR3 DNA: TGCAGCGTTGAACCGACAGGACTGATTACCGGCGAGCAGTACTTC; CDR3 protein: CSVEPTGLITGEQYF
D gene: NA; V gene: TRBV11-3; clone size: NA; J gene: TRBJ2-7; CDR3 DNA: TGTGCCAGCAGCCCACGGGTCTCCTACGAGCAGTACTTC; CDR3 protein: CASSPRVSYEQYF
D gene: NA; V gene: TRBV9; clone size: NA; J gene: TRBJ2-7; CDR3 DNA: TGTGCCAGCAGCCCGTCCCCGGGCGAGCAGTACTTC; CDR3 protein: CASSPSPGEQYF
D gene: NA; V gene: TRBV23-1; clone size: NA; J gene: TRBJ2-7; CDR3 DNA: TGCGCCAGCAGTCAATCCTGGAGGTACGAGCAGTACTTC; CDR3 protein: CASSQSWRYEQYF
D gene: TRBD1; V gene: TRBV4-1; clone size: NA; J gene: TRBJ2-7; CDR3 DNA: TGCGCCAGCAGCCAAGGGCAGGGGGCACCCTACGAGCAGTACTTC; CDR3 protein: CASSQGQGAPYEQYF
D gene: NA; V gene: TRBV4-1; clone size: few; J gene: TRBJ2-7; CDR3 DNA: TGCGCCAGCAGCCAAGATAGCGGAGAATACGAGCAGTACTTC; CDR3 protein: CASSQDSGEYEQYF
D gene: NA; V gene: TRBV18; clone size: NA; J gene: TRBJ1-1; CDR3 DNA: TGTGCCAGCTCACCACAGGGGTGGAACACTGAAGCTTTCTTT; CDR3 protein: CASSPQGWNTEAFF
D gene: NA; V gene: TRBV11-3; clone size: NA; J gene: TRBJ2-1; CDR3 DNA: TGTGCCAGCAGCCCAAGCGTGCAGGGCAATGAGCAGTTCTTC; CDR3 protein: CASSPSVQGNEQFF
D gene: TRBD2; V gene: TRBV28; clone size: NA; J gene: TRBJ2-2; CDR3 DNA: TGTGCCAGCAGTTTTTCTAGCGGGAGGGCCAGCGGGGAGCTGTTTTTT; CDR3 protein: CASSFSSGRASGELFF
D gene: NA; V gene: TRBV6-6; clone size: NA; J gene: TRBJ2-7; CDR3 DNA: TGTGCCAGCAGTTCAGGGGGGTACGAGCAGTACTTC; CDR3 protein: CASSSGGYEQYF
D gene: NA; V gene: TRBV28; clone size: NA; J gene: TRBJ1-4; CDR3 DNA: TGTGCCAGCAGTACCCCAGGGAGGGAGGATGAAAAACTGTTTTTT; CDR3 protein: CASSTPGREDEKLFF
D gene: TRBD1; V gene: TRBV5-4; clone size: NA; J gene: TRBJ2-3; CDR3 DNA: TGTGCCAGCAGCTTTGGGGCGGGACAGGGGTTAGCAGATACGCAGTATTTT; CDR3 protein: CASSFGAGQGLADTQYF
D gene: NA; V gene: TRBV30; clone size: NA; J gene: TRBJ2-1; CDR3 DNA: TGTGCCTGGAGTCTGCAGTTTTATGAGCAGTTCTTC; CDR3 protein: CAWSLQFYEQFF
D gene: TRBD2; V gene: TRBV2; clone size: NA; J gene: TRBJ2-1; CDR3 DNA: TGTGCCAGCAGATGGGAGAGCGGGAGGTATTACAATGAGCAGTTCTTC; CDR3 protein: CASRWESGRYYNEQFF
D gene: NA; V gene: TRBV6-6; clone size: once; J gene: TRBJ1-1; CDR3 DNA: TGTGCCAGCAGTTACTCGTTGGGAGATGAAGCTTTCTTT; CDR3 protein: CASSYSLGDEAFF
D gene: TRBD1; V gene: TRBV30; clone size: few; J gene: TRBJ1-4; CDR3 DNA: TGTGCCTGGAGTCTTACAGGGGGCGCGGAGTCTAATGAAAAACTGTTTTTT; CDR3 protein: CAWSLTGGAESNEKLFF
D gene: TRBD2; V gene: TRBV7-9; clone size: NA; J gene: TRBJ2-1; CDR3 DNA: TGTGCCAGCAGCCGTAGCGGGAGTTCTTACAATGAGCAGTTCTTC; CDR3 protein: CASSRSGSSYNEQFF
D gene: TRBD2; V gene: TRBV27; clone size: NA; J gene: TRBJ2-2; CDR3 DNA: TGTGCCAGCAGGCCGACTAGCGGGAGGAAGGGGACCGGGGAGCTGTTTTTT; CDR3 protein: CASRPTSGRKGTGELFF
D gene: NA; V gene: TRBV29-1; clone size: NA; J gene: TRBJ2-7; CDR3 DNA: TGCAGCGTTGAACTAAGGACACTGTCCTACGAGCAGTACTTC; CDR3 protein: CSVELRTLSYEQYF
D gene: TRBD2; V gene: TRBV7-9; clone size: NA; J gene: TRBJ2-1; CDR3 DNA: TGTGCCAGCAGCGTACTCGGGACTAGCGTCAACAATGAGCAGTTCTTC; CDR3 protein: CASSVLGTSVNNEQFF
D gene: TRBD1; V gene: TRBV11-3; clone size: NA; J gene: TRBJ2-7; CDR3 DNA: TGTGCCAGCAGGCCGACAGGGCTGGGCTACGAGCAGTACTTC; CDR3 protein: CASRPTGLGYEQYF
D gene: TRBD1; V gene: TRBV30; clone size: hyperexpanded; J gene: TRBJ2-7; CDR3 DNA: TGTGCCTGGACTCCGGGACAGGGCTACGAGCAGTACTTC; CDR3 protein: CAWTPGQGYEQYF
D gene: NA; V gene: TRBV7-9; clone size: few; J gene: TRBJ1-1; CDR3 DNA: TGTGCCAGCAGCTCCCTCTCGGGTGAAGCTTTCTTT; CDR3 protein: CASSSLSGEAFF
D gene: TRBD2; V gene: TRBV28; clone size: few; J gene: TRBJ2-1; CDR3 DNA: TGTGCCAGCAGCCTACTAGCGGGAAACTACAATGAGCAGTTCTTC; CDR3 protein: CASSLLAGNYNEQFF
D gene: TRBD2; V gene: TRBV7-3; clone size: NA; J gene: TRBJ2-3; CDR3 DNA: TGTGCCAGCAGCTCTAGCGGAGGCACAGATACGCAGTATTTT; CDR3 protein: CASSSSGGTDTQYF
D gene: TRBD2; V gene: TRBV4-1; clone size: NA; J gene: TRBJ2-1; CDR3 DNA: TGCGCCAGCAGCCAATTCGGAACTACTAGCGGGATCTACAATGAGCAGTTCTTC; CDR3 protein: CASSQFGTTSGIYNEQFF
D gene: TRBD1; V gene: TRBV2; clone size: NA; J gene: TRBJ2-7; CDR3 DNA: TGTGCCAGCAGTGACGTGGACAGGGCCTACGAGCAGTACTTC; CDR3 protein: CASSDVDRAYEQYF
D gene: TRBD1; V gene: TRBV7-6; clone size: NA; J gene: TRBJ2-3; CDR3 DNA: TGTGCCAGCAGCCCCCCGACAGGGTTCGGCACAGATACGCAGTATTTT; CDR3 protein: CASSPPTGFGTDTQYF
D gene: NA; V gene: TRBV4-1; clone size: NA; J gene: TRBJ1-2; CDR3 DNA: TGCGCCAGCAGCCAAGAAGGGGTCGAAGACTATGGCTACACCTTC; CDR3 protein: CASSQEGVEDYGYTF
D gene: TRBD1; V gene: TRBV9; clone size: NA; J gene: TRBJ2-3; CDR3 DNA: TGTGCCAGCAGCCGCCGCGGGACAGGGGGTGCAGATACGCAGTATTTT; CDR3 protein: CASSRRGTGGADTQYF
D gene: TRBD1; V gene: TRBV11-2; clone size: NA; J gene: TRBJ2-1; CDR3 DNA: TGTGCCAGCAGCCTAGGACAGGGCAATGAGCAGTTCTTC; CDR3 protein: CASSLGQGNEQFF
D gene: TRBD2; V gene: TRBV28; clone size: NA; J gene: TRBJ2-5; CDR3 DNA: TGTGCCAGCAGTTTAGCGGGGGGCAAGACCCAGTACTTC; CDR3 protein: CASSLAGGKTQYF
D gene: TRBD2; V gene: TRBV27; clone size: NA; J gene: TRBJ2-1; CDR3 DNA: TGTGCCAGCAGTTACCGACTAGCGGACCCACTCGGAGATGAGCAGTTCTTC; CDR3 protein: CASSYRLADPLGDEQFF
D gene: TRBD1; V gene: TRBV7-8; clone size: NA; J gene: TRBJ1-3; CDR3 DNA: TGTGCCAGCAGCTTTCAGGGGACAGTCTCTGGAAACACCATATATTTT; CDR3 protein: CASSFQGTVSGNTIYF
D gene: NA; V gene: TRBV11-2; clone size: NA; J gene: TRBJ2-7; CDR3 DNA: TGTGCCAGCAGCTTTGGAGGGATCACCTACGAGCAGTACTTC; CDR3 protein: CASSFGGITYEQYF
D gene: TRBD1; V gene: TRBV7-9; clone size: NA; J gene: TRBJ1-4; CDR3 DNA: TGTGCCAGCAGTTCCGGGACAGTTAATGAAAAACTGTTTTTT; CDR3 protein: CASSSGTVNEKLFF
D gene: NA; V gene: TRBV27; clone size: NA; J gene: TRBJ2-7; CDR3 DNA: TGTGCCAGCGGTAAGCAGGGCGGCGAGCAGTACTTC; CDR3 protein: CASGKQGGEQYF
D gene: TRBD2; V gene: TRBV7-8; clone size: NA; J gene: TRBJ2-1; CDR3 DNA: TGTGCCAGCCAAACGATGACTAGCGGGAGAAATGAGCAGTTCTTC; CDR3 protein: CASQTMTSGRNEQFF
D gene: NA; V gene: TRBV27; clone size: NA; J gene: TRBJ1-1; CDR3 DNA: TGTGCCAGCAGTTTTGGGACAACTAACACTGAAGCTTTCTTT; CDR3 protein: CASSFGTTNTEAFF
D gene: TRBD1; V gene: TRBV9; clone size: NA; J gene: TRBJ1-1; CDR3 DNA: TGTGCCAGCAGCGTATACCAGGGGGCCCCAATGAACACTGAAGCTTTCTTT; CDR3 protein: CASSVYQGAPMNTEAFF
D gene: NA; V gene: TRBV9; clone size: NA; J gene: TRBJ2-1; CDR3 DNA: TGTGCCAGCAGCGTAGATGACAGAACCTACAATGAGCAGTTCTTC; CDR3 protein: CASSVDDRTYNEQFF
D gene: TRBD2; V gene: TRBV30; clone size: NA; J gene: TRBJ2-1; CDR3 DNA: TGTGCCTGGAGTGTAGGGCCTAGCGGGAGGACAGATGAGCAGTTCTTC; CDR3 protein: CAWSVGPSGRTDEQFF
D gene: TRBD1; V gene: TRBV27; clone size: NA; J gene: TRBJ1-2; CDR3 DNA: TGTGCCAGCAGTTACGGTCAGGGGGATGGCTACACCTTC; CDR3 protein: CASSYGQGDGYTF
D gene: TRBD2; V gene: TRBV7-6; clone size: NA; J gene: TRBJ2-5; CDR3 DNA: TGTGCCAGCAGCTTTCTAGCGGGAGGAGGGCCGGAGACCCAGTACTTC; CDR3 protein: CASSFLAGGGPETQYF